This T cell receptor beta chain was sequenced during a study of blood T cell repertoires in COVID-19. Study-level information: PBMCs, B-cell-depleted T cells, or T cells were the source of the cDNA or gDNA that made up the material.

Libraries were prepared by immunoSEQ multiplex PCR; TCRdb keeps only in-frame clonotypes and omits some of them. The sample includes a few hundred thousand clones, 85% to 90% seen only once; the top ten take under 2.5%. CDR1 and CDR2 (germline): MNHEY, SVGAGI. V lost 7 bases, J lost 7 bases, and 6 bases stayed unmatched. The CDR3 length is 12 residues. Participant age was roughly 18 to 100 years, and participants resided in fewer than 25 US areas. Which cohort a participant joined came from the clinical history participants gave. Cohort 3 donors were reported recovered after two negative PCRs, clearance, or symptom resolution.

The rearrangement joins TRBV6-5 to TRBJ1-2, with 7 bases identical to TRBD1. This TCR came from a woman in her sixties who had recovered from COVID-19. Sample: PBMCs or T cells enriched from blood (not recorded which). CDR3 DNA sequence: TGTGCCAGCAAGGAGGGGGCGGCTGGCTACACCTTC. Its translation: CASKEGAAGYTF.